This T cell receptor beta chain is drawn from a study of T cell responses to AZD1222 COVID-19 vaccine. General study results and limits: Repertoires in all cases were sampled only once the peak T cell response had passed. Spike-specific TCR breadth and depth went up after people got two AZD1222 doses. Donor demographics were predominantly white British with a female majority; clonal diversity may be underestimated.

Samples with a second dose at about 4 or about 12 weeks were pooled together. Produced via immunoSEQ multiplex PCR; TCRdb's table is partial and in-frame only. The table lists about 120,000 clones, over 90% of them singletons. A note on this clone: Its antigen remains unknown.

Per germline, CDR1 LGHNA and CDR2 YNFKEQ. Trimming took 3 bases from V and 4 from J, leaving 24 bases between them. CDR3 length: 18 residues. This chain joins TRBV4-2 and TRBJ1-1; possible D gene TRBD1, 6 bases. This TCR came from an adult who received the AZD1222 COVID-19 vaccine. This specimen was peripheral blood, taken 28 days after the second AZD1222 dose. The CDR3 sequence: CASSHLGEGDPLGTEAFF. The CDR3, as DNA: TGTGCCAGCAGCCACCTGGGGGAGGGGGATCCCCTGGGCACTGAAGCTTTCTTT.